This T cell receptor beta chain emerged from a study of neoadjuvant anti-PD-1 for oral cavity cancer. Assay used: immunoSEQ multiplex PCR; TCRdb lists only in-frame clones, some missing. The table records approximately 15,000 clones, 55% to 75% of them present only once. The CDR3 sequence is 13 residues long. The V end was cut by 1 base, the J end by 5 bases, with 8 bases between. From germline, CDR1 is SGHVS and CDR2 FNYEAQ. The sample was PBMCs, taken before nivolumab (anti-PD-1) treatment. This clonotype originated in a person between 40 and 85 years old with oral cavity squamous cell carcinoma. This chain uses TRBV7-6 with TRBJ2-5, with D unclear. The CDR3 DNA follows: TGTGCCAGCAGCTTAGTGGTAGGGGAGACCCAGTACTTC. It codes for CASSLVVGETQYF.